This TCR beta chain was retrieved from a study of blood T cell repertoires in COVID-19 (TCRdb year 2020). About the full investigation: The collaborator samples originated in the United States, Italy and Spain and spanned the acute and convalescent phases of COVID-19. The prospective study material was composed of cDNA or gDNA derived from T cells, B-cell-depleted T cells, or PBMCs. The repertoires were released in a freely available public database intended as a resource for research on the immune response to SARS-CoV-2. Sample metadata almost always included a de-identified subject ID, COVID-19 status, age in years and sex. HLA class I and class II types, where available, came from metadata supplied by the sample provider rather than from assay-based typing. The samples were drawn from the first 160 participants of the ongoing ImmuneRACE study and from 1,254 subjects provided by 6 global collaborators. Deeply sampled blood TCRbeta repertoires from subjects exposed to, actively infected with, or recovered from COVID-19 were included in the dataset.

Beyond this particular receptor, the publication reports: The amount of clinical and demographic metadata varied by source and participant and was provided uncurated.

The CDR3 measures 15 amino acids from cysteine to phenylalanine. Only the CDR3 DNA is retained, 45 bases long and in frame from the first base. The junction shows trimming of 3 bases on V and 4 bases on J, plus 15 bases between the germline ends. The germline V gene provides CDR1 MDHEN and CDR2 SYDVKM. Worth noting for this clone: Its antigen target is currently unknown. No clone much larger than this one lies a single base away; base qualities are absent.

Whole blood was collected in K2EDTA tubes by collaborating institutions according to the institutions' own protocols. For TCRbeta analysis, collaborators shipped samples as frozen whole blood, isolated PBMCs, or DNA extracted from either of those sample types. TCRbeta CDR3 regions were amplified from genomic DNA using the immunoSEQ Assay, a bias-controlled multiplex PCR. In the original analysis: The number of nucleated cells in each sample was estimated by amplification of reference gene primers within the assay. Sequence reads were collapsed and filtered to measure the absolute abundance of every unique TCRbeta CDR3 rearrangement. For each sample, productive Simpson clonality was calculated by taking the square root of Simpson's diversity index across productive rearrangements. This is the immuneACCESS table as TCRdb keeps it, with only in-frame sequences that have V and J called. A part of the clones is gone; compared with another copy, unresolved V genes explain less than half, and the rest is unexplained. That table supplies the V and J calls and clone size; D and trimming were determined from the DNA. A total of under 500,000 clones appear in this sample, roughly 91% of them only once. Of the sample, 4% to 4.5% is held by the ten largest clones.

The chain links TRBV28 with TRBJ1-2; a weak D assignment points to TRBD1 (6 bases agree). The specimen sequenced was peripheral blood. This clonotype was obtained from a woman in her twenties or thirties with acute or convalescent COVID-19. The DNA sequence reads TGTGCCAGCAGTTTCCTGGGCAGGGGTTCCTATGGCTACACCTTC. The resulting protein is CASSFLGRGSYGYTF.